These T cell receptor beta chains were read from a single sample in a study of CD8 T cells in ankylosing spondylitis. TCRdb re-called the 5' RACE reads through MiXCR, storing one row per CDR3 protein. The data hold about 230,000 distinct CDR3 sequences, with approximately 8.4% observed a single time. What was sequenced was blood, either unsorted or a sorted T cell fraction (not recorded which). All receptors come from a female donor with ankylosing spondylitis or in good health (not recorded which). Each CDR3 is given without its conserved first and last residue. Fields, in order: J gene, V gene, CDR3 protein.

TRBJ2-1,TRBV15,ATSRLGLAGAYDEQF
TRBJ2-6,TRBV20-1,SARDAGTGGVTGANVLT
TRBJ2-5,TRBV6-1,ASSRVAGLQETQY
TRBJ2-7,TRBV6-5,ASSYSPREGHYEQY
TRBJ1-3,TRBV6-6,ASSYSGGGGGNTIY
TRBJ2-7,TRBV20-1,SARGLDYSYEQY
TRBJ2-4,TRBV4-3,ASSPGLAGGQNIQY
TRBJ1-6,TRBV4-3,ASSPDRVAYNSPLH
TRBJ2-1,TRBV3-1,ASSQREYNNEQF
TRBJ1-1,TRBV4-1,ASRQQGGNTEAF
TRBJ1-1,TRBV5-1,ASSYGQGGTEAF
TRBJ2-3,TRBV7-9,ATIGGLSTDTQY
TRBJ2-3,TRBV6-6,ASSGRRLAGVSDTQY
TRBJ2-7,TRBV27,ASSSTTLPEQY
TRBJ2-6,TRBV6-2/TRBV6-3,ASSYQARQAVFAPGANVLT
TRBJ1-2,TRBV29-1,SVYGGDSGYT
TRBJ1-2,TRBV7-9,ASSSPLFDRAYGYT
TRBJ1-1,TRBV7-2,ASSLYVGSEAF
TRBJ1-2,TRBV5-1,ASSFDSNYGYT
TRBJ2-3,TRBV5-1,ASSLGGDHRTDTQY
TRBJ1-1,TRBV4-1,ASSPTGMNTEAF
TRBJ1-2,TRBV7-2,ASKSTGEDYGYT
TRBJ2-1,TRBV4-1,ASSQGALAGGGNEQF
TRBJ2-2,TRBV29-1,SVEGEVRGRTGELF
TRBJ2-1,TRBV4-2,ASQGEGYNEQF
TRBJ2-4,TRBV30,AWSRGEVAKNIQY
TRBJ2-7,TRBV24-1,ATSSGQGSYEQY
TRBJ2-1,TRBV29-1,SVEGGQGYYNNEQF
TRBJ2-1,TRBV9,ASSERTGGYNEQF
TRBJ1-5,TRBV12-3/TRBV12-4,ASSSWTGSRAQH
TRBJ1-1,TRBV5-8,ASSFLEEAF
TRBJ2-7,TRBV20-1,SARGSGVYEQY
TRBJ2-7,TRBV28,ASSLNKWGTDPYEQY
TRBJ1-2,TRBV29-1,SVDGQPNYGYT
TRBJ2-5,TRBV5-1,ASSRGQTQETQY
TRBJ2-4,TRBV28,ASSLSGSLAKNIQY
TRBJ1-4,TRBV20-1,SANDRWNEKLF
TRBJ2-1,TRBV20-1,SARRLAGYNEQF
TRBJ1-2,TRBV10-3,AISPDPNYGYT
TRBJ2-7,TRBV20-1,SAGGGLLYEQY
TRBJ2-1,TRBV6-1,ASTSGKNNEQF
TRBJ2-7,TRBV5-5,ASSLASGQDYEQY
TRBJ2-2,TRBV7-3,ASSLNRAYTGELF
TRBJ2-1,TRBV7-9,ASSLEGRGIYNEQF
TRBJ1-4,TRBV20-1,SASDRMNEKLF
TRBJ2-1,TRBV5-1,ASRGLNNEQF
TRBJ2-1,TRBV2,ASTAYNEQF
TRBJ1-1,TRBV20-1,SATRVNTEAF
TRBJ1-1,TRBV5-1,ASSPGSENTEAF
TRBJ1-2,TRBV7-9,ASSLDGISSLINGYT
TRBJ1-1,TRBV11-2,ASSLVGFGPKEATEAF
TRBJ2-1,TRBV7-7,ASSLALAGGHNEQF
TRBJ1-4,TRBV7-2,ASSLGRWDEKLF
TRBJ1-5,TRBV20-1,SARGGVAQPQH
TRBJ2-7,TRBV7-7,ASSSVGQDYEQY
TRBJ1-2,TRBV12-3/TRBV12-4,ASSFIPLAPGTQKPYGYT
TRBJ1-5,TRBV7-8,ASSQIGGVNQPQH
TRBJ1-5,TRBV3-1,ASWRVWTGANYSNQPQH
TRBJ2-3,TRBV7-2,ASSYAGTGRFDTQY
TRBJ2-7,TRBV12-5,ASGSSWTANEQY